One sample yielded the 6 T cell receptor beta chains listed below, sequenced in a study of blood T cell repertoires in COVID-19. This table comes from immunoSEQ multiplex PCR, and its TCRdb copy is limited to in-frame clones, with some not included. The table includes about 500,000 clones, about 88% detected once. Sequences were obtained from peripheral blood. Every receptor here comes from a woman in her 50s with COVID-19, enrolled during active disease.

The chain employs TRBV27 and TRBJ2-5; D might be TRBD1 (6 bases). The V gene's germline CDR1 is MNHEY and CDR2 SMNVEV (reference sequence). The CDR3 runs 13 residues. V lost 2 bases, J lost 5 bases, and 9 bases lay in between. The CDR3, as DNA: TGTGCCAGCAGTTTAGGGGGCCCGGAGACCCAGTACTTC. Translating it yields CASSLGGPETQYF.

The V and J genes are TRBV7-8 and TRBJ1-1; TRBD1 is a possible D gene (6 bases). This CDR3 comprises 15 residues. Deletions cut 4 bases from V and 3 bases from J, with 15 bases between. The germline V gene encodes CDR1 SGHVS and CDR2 FQNEAQ. CDR3 DNA sequence: TGTGCCAGCAGCTGGACCCAGGGGCCGGACACTGAAGCTTTCTTT. It yields the protein CASSWTQGPDTEAFF.

V is TRBV2 and J is TRBJ2-5, with D possibly being TRBD2 (5 bases). The germline CDR1 and CDR2 sequences are SNHLY and FYNNEI. The length of the CDR3 is 13 residues. Deletions cut 1 base from V and 5 bases from J, with 8 bases between. The CDR3 region is CASSEGSVETQYF. The CDR3 region has the DNA TGTGCCAGCAGTGAAGGTAGCGTTGAGACCCAGTACTTC.

This clone was recorded only once. This chain joins TRBV2 and TRBJ2-1, with 14 bases fitting TRBD2. The junction had 4 bases not matched to a gene; V was cut back by 0 bases and J by 3 bases. Germline V gene data show CDR1 as SNHLY and CDR2 as FYNNEI. There are 18 residues in the CDR3. This CDR3 reads CASSEAGGTSGGYNEQFF. CDR3 DNA: TGTGCCAGCAGTGAAGCGGGAGGGACTAGCGGGGGCTACAATGAGCAGTTCTTC.

The CDR3, as DNA: TGTGCCAGCAGCGTACGTCCAGACACAGATACGCAGTATTTT. Translated: CASSVRPDTDTQYF. The genes are TRBV9 and TRBJ2-3, with D uncertain. The V end was cut by 1 base, the J end by 2 bases, with 8 bases between. The CDR3 is 14 amino acids. Germline V gives CDR1 SGDLS, CDR2 YYNGEE. Together with reference TRBV9 and TRBJ2-3, the CDR3 gives the full variable domain: DSGVTQTPKHLITATGQRVTLRCSPRSGDLSVYWYQQSLDQGLQFLIQYYNGEERAKGNILERFSAQQFPDLHSELNLSSLELGDSALYFCASSVRPDTDTQYFGPGTRLTVL.

The chain combines TRBV9 with TRBJ1-2; D not certain. From germline, CDR1 is SGDLS and CDR2 YYNGEE. V shed 4 bases and J shed 6 bases, with 19 bases lying between them. The CDR3 runs 15 residues. CDR3 nucleotide sequence: TGTGCCAGCAGCCCCCGCCCTGTGCCGCGAGATGGCTACACCTTC. It codes for CASSPRPVPRDGYTF.